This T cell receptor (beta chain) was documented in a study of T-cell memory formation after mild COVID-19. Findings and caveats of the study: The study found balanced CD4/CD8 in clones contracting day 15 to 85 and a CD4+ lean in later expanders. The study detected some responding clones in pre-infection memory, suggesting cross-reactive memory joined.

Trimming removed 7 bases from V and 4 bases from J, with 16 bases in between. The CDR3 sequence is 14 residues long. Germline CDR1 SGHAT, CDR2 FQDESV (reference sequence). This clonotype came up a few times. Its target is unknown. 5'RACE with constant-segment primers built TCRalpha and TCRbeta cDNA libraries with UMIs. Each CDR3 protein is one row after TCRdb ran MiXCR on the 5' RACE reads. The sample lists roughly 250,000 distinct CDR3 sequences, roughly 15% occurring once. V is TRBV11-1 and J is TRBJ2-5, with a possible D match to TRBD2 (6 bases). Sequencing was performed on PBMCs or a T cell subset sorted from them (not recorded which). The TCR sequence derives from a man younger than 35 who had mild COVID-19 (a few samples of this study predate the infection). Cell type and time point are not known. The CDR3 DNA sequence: TGTGCCAGCAAGTGGGCGGCGGAGGGAGAGACCCAGTACTTC. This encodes CASKWAAEGETQYF. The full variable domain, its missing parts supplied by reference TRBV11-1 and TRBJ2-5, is EAEVAQSPRYKITEKSQAVAFWCDPISGHATLYWYRQILGQGPELLVQFQDESVVDDSQLPKDRFSAERLKGVDSTLKIQPAELGDSAMYLCASKWAAEGETQYFGPGTRLLVL.